This TCR beta chain came from a study of control samples from healthy donors and cancer patients. The germline gives CDR1 MNHEY, CDR2 SVGAGI. This CDR3 region has 14 residues. V lost 6 bases, J lost 5 bases, and 16 bases lay in between. Clones were read by immunoSEQ multiplex PCR, and TCRdb kept only the in-frame ones, dropping some. The table lists some 120,000 clones, 85% to 95% of them singletons. This clone was recorded only once. The clonotype comes from a man aged 50 or older with head and neck cancer. Sequenced sample: PBMCs. The rearrangement uses TRBV6-5 and TRBJ2-5; possibly TRBD1 for D (5 bases). CDR3 in amino acids: CASRNQGGRETQYF. The CDR3 coding sequence is TGTGCCAGCAGGAATCAGGGTGGCCGGGAGACCCAGTACTTC.